This is a list of T cell receptor beta chains from one sample in a study of CD8 T cells in ankylosing spondylitis. TCRdb independently ran MiXCR on the 5' RACE reads; one entry per CDR3 protein. The sample consists of roughly 260,000 distinct CDR3 sequences, roughly 20% of them appearing once. The sequenced sample was blood, either unsorted or a sorted T cell fraction (not recorded which). The receptors originated from a male donor with ankylosing spondylitis or in good health (not recorded which). CDR3s include the opening cysteine and the closing phenylalanine or tryptophan. Where a row states a size, it is once, few, many or the class of an expanded clone; other rows omit it.

v_call: TRBV27; clone_size: -; cdr3_aa: CASSIPDTGELFF
v_call: TRBV5-1; clone_size: many; cdr3_aa: CASSPGTSSGTDTQYF
v_call: TRBV27; clone_size: few; cdr3_aa: CASSATGQSGLSLHF
v_call: TRBV19; clone_size: few; cdr3_aa: CASSIAGAQDTQYF
v_call: TRBV7-8; clone_size: few; cdr3_aa: CASSLGTIDYNEQFF
v_call: TRBV12-3/TRBV12-4; clone_size: few; cdr3_aa: CASSSGGTEQFF
v_call: TRBV9; clone_size: many; cdr3_aa: CASSRTSGRRVNEQFF
v_call: TRBV27; clone_size: -; cdr3_aa: CASSLLQRGALHF
v_call: TRBV11-2; clone_size: few; cdr3_aa: CASSSPLRTRAGELFF
v_call: TRBV9; clone_size: many; cdr3_aa: CASSSFLENNEQFF
v_call: TRBV7-9; clone_size: -; cdr3_aa: CASSLVSGSYTEAFF
v_call: TRBV4-2; clone_size: few; cdr3_aa: CASSPIGLAGSGELFF
v_call: TRBV7-9; clone_size: -; cdr3_aa: CASSPGTPDLRSFF
v_call: TRBV7-2; clone_size: once; cdr3_aa: CASSSPSTLNTEAFF
v_call: TRBV5-1; clone_size: few; cdr3_aa: CASSLPTPGPGELFF
v_call: TRBV2; clone_size: few; cdr3_aa: CAGRPGQSTDTQYF
v_call: TRBV4-2; clone_size: -; cdr3_aa: CASSPAAQTDYGYTF
v_call: TRBV9; clone_size: -; cdr3_aa: CASSGPTGGGETQYF
v_call: TRBV12-3/TRBV12-4; clone_size: many; cdr3_aa: CASSLGVGEQFF
v_call: TRBV28; clone_size: few; cdr3_aa: CASSPLQGSTDTQYF
v_call: TRBV28; clone_size: -; cdr3_aa: CASGLFTYNEQFF
v_call: TRBV7-8; clone_size: -; cdr3_aa: CASSSPWGGNTGELFF
v_call: TRBV10-3; clone_size: many; cdr3_aa: CAISARAGVRETQYF
v_call: TRBV27; clone_size: few; cdr3_aa: CASSLGLAVADEQFF
v_call: TRBV19; clone_size: -; cdr3_aa: CASSQRGTQETQYF
v_call: TRBV12-3/TRBV12-4; clone_size: few; cdr3_aa: CASSDRVEAFF
v_call: TRBV12-3/TRBV12-4; clone_size: -; cdr3_aa: CASRPGHEGTEAFF
v_call: TRBV3-1; clone_size: -; cdr3_aa: CASSLGLALNTGELFF
v_call: TRBV30; clone_size: few; cdr3_aa: CAWSVRGGPSRRTEAFF
v_call: TRBV4-1; clone_size: -; cdr3_aa: CASSQQGSQPQHF
v_call: TRBV11-2; clone_size: -; cdr3_aa: CASSSVSRHNEQFF
v_call: TRBV13; clone_size: -; cdr3_aa: CASSLGLARPGTEAFF
v_call: TRBV18; clone_size: few; cdr3_aa: CASSPRMRQETQYF
v_call: TRBV20-1; clone_size: -; cdr3_aa: CSARPGQGPDTQYF
v_call: TRBV12-3/TRBV12-4; clone_size: few; cdr3_aa: CASSSEDLYNEQFF
v_call: TRBV9; clone_size: few; cdr3_aa: CASSDRFSGANVLTF
v_call: TRBV7-3; clone_size: many; cdr3_aa: CASSLIGITDTQYF
v_call: TRBV24-1; clone_size: few; cdr3_aa: CATSDLGWGETQYF
v_call: TRBV5-1; clone_size: -; cdr3_aa: CASSLDASGSYNEQFF
v_call: TRBV20-1; clone_size: -; cdr3_aa: CSARVAGDAVWDTQYF
v_call: TRBV9; clone_size: -; cdr3_aa: CASSPAAGTGDTGELFF
v_call: TRBV27; clone_size: few; cdr3_aa: CASSFSDRGNGYTF
v_call: TRBV6-1; clone_size: -; cdr3_aa: CASSSLAGRETQYF
v_call: TRBV28; clone_size: few; cdr3_aa: CASSLSRYQPQHF
v_call: TRBV2; clone_size: -; cdr3_aa: CASRAALAGDNEQFF
v_call: TRBV7-3; clone_size: many; cdr3_aa: CASSFIGADTQYF
v_call: TRBV18; clone_size: -; cdr3_aa: CASSPGTVASGANVLTF
v_call: TRBV24-1; clone_size: few; cdr3_aa: CATSDSFTGGQGTGELFF
v_call: TRBV2; clone_size: -; cdr3_aa: CASKTGGSGNTIYF
v_call: TRBV12-3/TRBV12-4; clone_size: -; cdr3_aa: CASSTQGTGNTIYF
v_call: TRBV13; clone_size: -; cdr3_aa: CASSLTWTSGQETQYF
v_call: TRBV14; clone_size: few; cdr3_aa: CASSREERVHRETQYF
v_call: TRBV12-3/TRBV12-4; clone_size: many; cdr3_aa: CASSFSLAGAREQFF
v_call: TRBV28; clone_size: few; cdr3_aa: CASSDPGEPQHF
v_call: TRBV10-2; clone_size: many; cdr3_aa: CASRPGQGQETQYF